These 10 T cell receptor beta chains share one sample of origin, sequenced in a study of cytomegalovirus exposure and HLA in healthy donors. Primers: 60 Vbeta forward and 13 Jbeta reverse. Produced via immunoSEQ multiplex PCR; TCRdb's table is partial and in-frame only. The table lists more than 200,000 clones, 65% to 90% of them singletons, with 1.3% to 1.5% in the top ten. Source material: PBMCs. These receptors were taken from a girl aged 10 to 17 in good health and CMV-seronegative.

Details on this clone: The CDR3 does not end in the conserved phenylalanine or tryptophan, so this is likely a read error. The V gene is TRBV11-2, the J gene TRBJ2-7, with D possibly matching TRBD2 (6 bases). Between the trimmed V and J ends, which lost 0 bases and 7 bases, there was a span of 13 bases. The germline CDR1 and CDR2 sequences are SGHAT and FQNNGV. This CDR3 is built from 14 residues. CDR3 loop: CASSLETGVGEQYL. Written as DNA, the CDR3 is TGTGCCAGCAGCTTAGAGACGGGGGTGGGGGAGCAGTACCTC.

The V call is TRBV28, the J call TRBJ1-5; 8 positions match TRBD1. The CDR3 sequence is 14 residues long. Germline CDR1 and CDR2: MDHEN and SYDVKM. V lost 6 bases to trimming and J lost 3 bases; unmatched junction nucleotides: 4. In DNA form, the CDR3 reads TGTGCCAGCAGGGGACAGGTTCCCAATCAGCCCCAGCATTTT. Translation gives CASRGQVPNQPQHF.

This sequence joins TRBV5-1 and TRBJ2-5; TRBD1 agrees at 9 bases. The better agreement between TRBJ2-7 and the DNA end casts doubt on the J call. The CDR3 covers 16 residues. Germline CDR1 and CDR2: SGHRS and YFSETQ. The CDR3 DNA is TGCGCCAGCAGCCCCGAACGGGACAGGGCCACCTACGAGCAGTACTTC. It encodes CASSPERDRATYEQYF.

The V and J genes are TRBV6-6 and TRBJ1-1, with TRBD1 matching 8 bases. V was pared by 6 bases and J by 5 bases, with 5 bases of the junction left unmatched. Germline V gene sequence: CDR1 MNHNY, CDR2 SVGAGI (reference sequence). This CDR3 has 13 residues. CDR3 sequence: CASSQDRATEAFF. The CDR3 coding sequence is TGTGCCAGCAGCCAGGACAGGGCTACTGAAGCTTTCTTT.

The chain combines TRBV29-1 with TRBJ2-1; 9 positions match TRBD1. Germline V gene lookup returns CDR1 SQVTM and CDR2 ANQGSEA. The trim removed 7 bases at V and 4 bases at J, leaving 8 bases unmatched. The CDR3 loop spans 14 amino acids. This chain's CDR3 is CSGQDRGSYNEQFF. In DNA form, the CDR3 reads TGCAGCGGCCAAGACAGGGGGTCGTACAATGAGCAGTTCTTC.

This sequence joins TRBV2 and TRBJ1-3; a weak D match, TRBD1 (6 bases). The CDR3 contains 17 residues. The V end lost 6 bases, the J end lost 7 bases, and 25 bases lay between the germline ends. Germline V gene data show CDR1 as SNHLY and CDR2 as FYNNEI. Here the CDR3 DNA reads TGTGCCAGCAGAGGGGGAGGGACGGTGCTAGACTGGAACACCATATATTTT. This sequence encodes CASRGGGTVLDWNTIYF.

This chain uses TRBV25-1 with TRBJ2-2; D might be TRBD1 (6 bases). The CDR3 spans 14 residues. CDR1 and CDR2 (germline): MGHDK, SYGVNS. V was cut by 7 bases and J by 1 base, with 10 bases left in between. The DNA of the CDR3 is TGTGCCAGCAAACGACAGGAGAACACCGGGGAGCTGTTTTTT. This sequence encodes CASKRQENTGELFF.

As regards this clone: At one end the junction does not follow the germline gene, possibly because of a read error. Other DNA sequences of this sample code for an identical CDR3. CDR3 DNA sequence: TGTGCCAGTAGTTTATCTTCGGGAGCCTACAATGAGCAGTTCTTC. This encodes CASSLSSGAYNEQFF. The chain recombines TRBV27 with TRBJ2-1, with D tentatively TRBD2 (6 bases). The CDR3 has 15 residues. CDR1 is MNHEY, CDR2 SMNVEV, per germline (reference sequence).

The chain has TRBV9 and TRBJ1-5, with D possibly being TRBD1 (5 bases). The V gene's germline CDR1 is SGDLS and CDR2 YYNGEE. V lost 3 bases, J lost 1 base, and 11 bases lay in between. The CDR3 covers 15 residues. CDR3 DNA sequence: TGTGCCAGCAGCGAGGGGATCCTGAGCAATCAGCCCCAGCATTTT. Its protein product is CASSEGILSNQPQHF.

The V call is TRBV15, the J call TRBJ2-1; TRBD1 matches at 7 bases. CDR3 length equals 15 residues. Germline V CDR1 and CDR2: LNHNV, YYDKDF (reference sequence). V shed 2 bases and J 5 bases; nucleotides not matched to a gene: 6. CDR3: CATSRRDRAHNEQFF. CDR3 nucleotides: TGTGCCACCAGCAGACGAGACAGGGCCCACAATGAGCAGTTCTTC.